One and the same sample provided the 27 T cell receptor beta chains below, sequenced in a study of OX40 agonist ivuxolimab in advanced cancers. Method: immunoSEQ multiplex PCR; TCRdb's copy keeps in-frame clones and lacks some. The data contain about 93,000 clones, about 90% of them singletons. Sequenced material: CD4+ or CD8+ T cells sorted from blood, taken in a trial of the OX40 agonist ivuxolimab. All receptors derive from an adult with an advanced solid tumor such as melanoma, head and neck, liver or kidney cancer.

This chain links TRBV4-1 with TRBJ1-6, with 8 positions matching TRBD1. CDR3 size: 17 residues. With 0 bases clipped from V and 6 bases from J, the junction kept 7 bases outside the gene matches. Germline values: CDR1 MGHRA, CDR2 YSYEKL. The CDR3 protein is CASSQESRQGINSPLHF. DNA of the CDR3: TGCGCCAGCAGCCAAGAATCCCGACAGGGGATTAATTCACCCCTCCACTTT.

The chain employs TRBV21-1 and TRBJ2-7; the DNA was not compared with TRBD2, the D call given in the table. TRBV21-1 constitutes a pseudogene. The CDR3 totals 15 residues. In nucleotides, the CDR3 is TGTGCCAGCAGCAAAGCTGGACTAGCGGGAGACGAGCAGTACTTC. It yields the protein CASSKAGLAGDEQYF.

This chain uses TRBV6-5 with TRBJ1-2, with D maybe TRBD1 (5 bases). CDR1 and CDR2 (germline): MNHEY, SVGAGI. Deletions cut 7 bases from V and 8 bases from J, with 17 bases between. This CDR3 has 13 amino acids. The DNA of the CDR3 is TGTGCCAGCACCGACCCCACAGGCGGCGGCTACACCTTC. The encoded protein is CASTDPTGGGYTF.

The rearrangement joins TRBV7-2 to TRBJ2-1; 9 nucleotides align to TRBD2. Per germline, CDR1 SGHTA and CDR2 FQGNSA. V gave up 4 bases and J gave up 4 bases; unmatched junction bases: 14. This CDR3 has 18 amino acids. This CDR3 reads CASSYAGGQAAQYNEQFF. The CDR3 region has the DNA TGTGCCAGCAGCTACGCGGGAGGGCAGGCCGCCCAATACAATGAGCAGTTCTTC.

The V and J genes are TRBV6-5 and TRBJ1-2; 9 positions match TRBD1. Germline V gene sequence: CDR1 MNHEY, CDR2 SVGAGI. This CDR3 has 16 amino acids. The ends lost 0 bases at V and 1 base at J; junction bases unmatched: 3. The CDR3 region has the DNA TGTGCCAGCAGTTACTCGGGGACAGGGTATAACTATGGCTACACCTTC. This sequence encodes CASSYSGTGYNYGYTF.

The chain joins TRBV19 to TRBJ1-1, with D uncertain. Trimming took 5 bases from V and 1 from J, leaving 8 bases between them. Germline-derived CDR1 and CDR2 are LNHDA and SQIVND (reference sequence). This CDR3 contains 13 residues. The CDR3: CASSFQWNTEAFF. CDR3 DNA sequence: TGTGCCAGTAGTTTCCAATGGAACACTGAAGCTTTCTTT.

The chain employs TRBV30 and TRBJ1-2; 8 nucleotides line up with TRBD1. Germline-derived CDR1 and CDR2 are GTSNPN and SVGIG (reference sequence). Trimming removed 3 bases from V and 7 bases from J; junction bases left unmatched: 7. The CDR3 covers 13 residues. The DNA for the CDR3 is TGTGCCTGGAGCACCACGACAGGGGTTGGCTACACCTTC. Residues: CAWSTTTGVGYTF.

The chain links TRBV7-9 to TRBJ2-3; possibly TRBD1 for D (6 bases). V gave up 5 bases and J gave up 0 bases, with 9 bases separating them. CDR3 length: 14 residues. Germline CDR1 reads SEHNR; CDR2 reads FQNEAQ (reference sequence). CDR3 bases: TGTGCCAGCAGCCAGGGGCTAAGCACAGATACGCAGTATTTT. Translated: CASSQGLSTDTQYF.

CDR3 loop: CASSPIVSEGEQYF. The CDR3 nucleotides are TGTGCCAGCTCGCCAATAGTCTCAGAGGGCGAGCAGTACTTC. The chain has TRBV18 and TRBJ2-7; a weak D match, TRBD2 (5 bases). The CDR3 length is 14 residues. The V end was cut by 6 bases, the J end by 6 bases, with 18 bases between. Germline assignment: CDR1 KGHSH and CDR2 LQKENI.

V gene TRBV18 combines with J gene TRBJ1-3; possible D gene TRBD1, 5 bases. V lost 5 bases to trimming and J lost 0 bases, with 26 bases between them. The CDR3 is made up of 20 amino acids. Germline V lookup: CDR1 KGHSH, CDR2 LQKENI. CDR3 sequence reads: CASSSTGTRGAFDSGNTIYF. As DNA, the CDR3 is TGTGCCAGCTCATCAACCGGGACGCGGGGCGCGTTCGACTCTGGAAACACCATATATTTT.

The chain has TRBV27 and TRBJ2-1, with a tentative D call TRBD2 (6 bases). In germline, CDR1 is MNHEY, CDR2 SMNVEV (reference sequence). The CDR3 extends over 13 amino acids. Trimming left V 7 bases short and J 10 bases short, with 17 bases between. The CDR3 sequence is CASTEAGKGEQFF. CDR3 bases: TGTGCCAGCACAGAGGCGGGGAAGGGGGAGCAGTTCTTC.

J is TRBJ1-2 and V is TRBV21-1; the table's TRBD1 call for D was not verified on the DNA. TRBV21-1 is classified as a pseudogene. The CDR3 has 16 amino acids. CDR3 sequence reads: CASSSGTGVLDYGYTF. The DNA for the CDR3 is TGTGCCAGCAGCTCCGGGACAGGGGTTCTAGACTATGGCTACACCTTC.

This sequence joins TRBV6-1 and TRBJ2-7, with 9 bases aligning to TRBD1. The CDR3 extends over 15 amino acids. CDR1 and CDR2 from the germline V gene are MNHNS and SASEGT. Trimming removed 8 bases from V and 0 bases from J; junction bases left unmatched: 8. The CDR3 protein is CASLSGGQGSYEQYF. The CDR3 DNA follows: TGTGCCAGCCTTTCAGGGGGACAGGGCTCCTACGAGCAGTACTTC.

The rearrangement joins TRBV7-8 to TRBJ2-7; the D is unclear. CDR1 and CDR2 from the germline V gene are SGHVS and FQNEAQ. Trimming pared 5 bases from V and 4 bases from J, leaving 9 bases between. The length of the CDR3 is 12 residues. CDR3 nucleotide sequence: TGTGCCAGCAGCCCACTAAGATACGAGCAGTACTTC. Encoded protein: CASSPLRYEQYF.

The rearrangement joins TRBV9 to TRBJ2-3; 10 bases are a match to TRBD1. This CDR3 comprises 17 residues. V shed 3 bases, J shed 0 bases, and the junction held 7 bases outside the gene matches. From germline, CDR1 is SGDLS and CDR2 YYNGEE. The CDR3 DNA reads TGTGCCAGCAGCGCCCCTCTGGGACAGGGGAGCACAGATACGCAGTATTTT. Protein sequence: CASSAPLGQGSTDTQYF.

The chain is built from TRBV19 and TRBJ2-7; 9 bases are shared with TRBD1. V shed 5 bases and J 1 base; nucleotides not matched to a gene: 12. The CDR3 extends over 17 amino acids. The germline V gene has CDR1 LNHDA and CDR2 SQIVND (reference sequence). CDR3 loop: CASSLASGTGFSYEQYF. DNA for the CDR3: TGTGCCAGTAGTCTGGCCTCCGGGACAGGGTTTTCCTACGAGCAGTACTTC.

This chain joins TRBV30 and TRBJ2-1; the match to TRBD1 covers 9 bases. The CDR3 sequence is 14 residues long. Germline CDR1 GTSNPN, CDR2 SVGIG (reference sequence). The junction had 1 base not matched to a gene; V was cut back by 2 bases and J by 2 bases. The CDR3 is CAWSRQGAYNEQFF. The CDR3 nucleotides are TGTGCCTGGAGTCGACAGGGGGCCTACAATGAGCAGTTCTTC.

The rearrangement links TRBV5-1 to TRBJ2-5, with 8 bases lining up with TRBD2. The CDR3 spans 16 residues. Germline V gene lookup returns CDR1 SGHRS and CDR2 YFSETQ. The V gene end was trimmed by 3 bases and the J gene end by 1 base; junction bases not matched to a gene: 8. CDR3 coding DNA: TGCGCCAGCAGCTCGCGACTAGCGAGGTCCCAAGAGACCCAGTACTTC. This sequence encodes CASSSRLARSQETQYF.

The rearrangement uses TRBV6-5 and TRBJ2-5; 8 nucleotides match TRBD1. The V segment lost 5 bases and the J segment 2 bases; nucleotides outside the gene matches: 7. Looked up from germline, CDR1 is MNHEY and CDR2 is SVGAGI. The CDR3 has 15 amino acids. CDR3 protein: CASSQGDRRQETQYF. CDR3 nucleotides: TGTGCCAGCAGTCAAGGGGACAGGAGACAAGAGACCCAGTACTTC.

This clone was picked up one time. The gene calls are TRBV7-3 and TRBJ2-7; D remains unclear. Germline assignment: CDR1 SGHTA and CDR2 FQGTGA. The CDR3 loop spans 15 amino acids. V lost 5 bases and J 3 bases, leaving 17 bases between the germline ends. The CDR3 DNA is TGTGCCAGCAGCCCGCAAGGGCAAGGAGTCTACGAGCAGTACTTC. As protein: CASSPQGQGVYEQYF.

The V gene is TRBV2, the J gene TRBJ2-7; 7 nucleotides match TRBD1. The germline gives CDR1 SNHLY, CDR2 FYNNEI. The length of the CDR3 is 14 residues. Unmatched junction bases numbered 9, after V lost 6 bases and J lost 4 bases. The CDR3 loop is CASRRQGSFYEQYF. DNA for the CDR3: TGTGCCAGCAGAAGACAGGGATCTTTTTACGAGCAGTACTTC. The whole variable domain, filled in from reference TRBV2 and TRBJ2-7, reads EPEVTQTPSHQVTQMGQEVILRCVPISNHLYFYWYRQILGQKVEFLVSFYNNEISEKSEIFDDQFSVERPDGSNFTLKIRSTKLEDSAMYFCASRRQGSFYEQYFGPGTRLTVT.

This chain uses TRBV10-1 with TRBJ2-1; 13 bases map to TRBD2. The J segment lost 8 bases and the V segment lost 3 bases, leaving 7 bases of the junction unmatched. The CDR3 sequence is 16 residues long. Germline V gene data show CDR1 as WNHNN and CDR2 as SYGVQD (reference sequence). The CDR3 coding sequence is TGCGCCAGCAGTGACTTTACTAGCGGGGGGGTTGATGAGCAGTTCTTC. This codes for CASSDFTSGGVDEQFF.

The chain is built from TRBV25-1 and TRBJ1-2; the D gene is possibly TRBD1 (5 bases). V lost 2 bases and J 7 bases, leaving 20 bases between the germline ends. This CDR3 has 16 amino acids. The V gene's germline CDR1 is MGHDK and CDR2 SYGVNS. CDR3 protein: CASSEIVPQGIGGYTF. In DNA form, the CDR3 reads TGTGCCAGCAGTGAAATTGTTCCCCAGGGAATCGGTGGCTACACCTTC.

The chain combines TRBV28 with TRBJ1-2; weak D call: TRBD1 (5 bases). Germline V lookup: CDR1 MDHEN, CDR2 SYDVKM. The CDR3 runs 17 residues. V lost 3 bases to trimming and J lost 6 bases, with 23 bases between them. DNA of the CDR3: TGTGCCAGCAGTTTCCCCTGGGGTGGAGGGGAGGCGCATGGCTACACCTTC. As protein: CASSFPWGGGEAHGYTF.

This chain uses TRBV6-1 with TRBJ2-7; 12 bases are a match to TRBD1. Germline lookup yields CDR1 MNHNS and CDR2 SASEGT. J lost 5 bases, V lost 10 bases, and 12 bases had no gene match. CDR3 length equals 15 residues. CDR3 in amino acids: CATQQPGQGANEQYF. The CDR3 DNA is TGTGCCACCCAACAACCGGGACAGGGGGCGAACGAGCAGTACTTC.

J is TRBJ2-6 and V is TRBV7-6; D is undetermined. There are 16 residues in the CDR3. Trimming stripped 5 bases from V and 0 bases from J, with 11 bases between. Germline V CDR1 and CDR2: SGHVS, FNYEAQ. The CDR3 spells CASSLRGGSGANVLTF. Here the CDR3 DNA reads TGTGCCAGCAGCCTTAGAGGCGGCTCTGGGGCCAACGTCCTGACTTTC.

In its sample, this clone was seen a few times. V gene TRBV15 combines with J gene TRBJ1-4; no definite D call. There are 13 residues in the CDR3. Germline V CDR1 and CDR2: LNHNV, YYDKDF (reference sequence). V was clipped by 1 base and J by 8 bases, with 8 bases between them. The CDR3 loop reads CATSRGGGEKLFF. CDR3 in DNA: TGTGCCACCAGCAGAGGGGGTGGGGAAAAACTGTTTTTT.